These T cell receptor beta chains were read from a single sample in a study of CD4 T cells in relation to SARS-CoV-2 and coronaviruses. No cognate antigen is known for these TCRs. Produced via immunoSEQ multiplex PCR; TCRdb's table is partial and in-frame only. The sample includes tens of thousands of clones, 76% seen only once; the top ten take 17%. The sequenced sample consisted of CD4+ T cells from PBMCs, cultured in vitro. The receptors stem from a human donor in good health. Both conserved end residues are part of each CDR3. D genes are given only for firm matches. Rows may omit the clone size; those that give it use once, few, many or a size class.

TGTGCCATCAGCGTACAGGGAGGCACTGAAGCTTTCTTT | CAISVQGGTEAFF | TRBJ1-1 | NA | TRBV10-3 | few
TGTGCCAGCGGGGAGACAGGGGGGTCCTATGGCTACACCTTC | CASGETGGSYGYTF | TRBJ1-2 | TRBD1 | TRBV2 | NA
TGTGCCAGCTCACCCCCAGACAGGGGAGAGACCCAGTACTTC | CASSPPDRGETQYF | TRBJ2-5 | TRBD1 | TRBV18 | NA
TGTGCCAGCAGCACCATCCGAGGGGGCGGGGAGCTGTTTTTT | CASSTIRGGGELFF | TRBJ2-2 | NA | TRBV9 | NA
TGCGCCAGCAGTGTAGGACAGGGGGCGAGCACTGGCTACACCTTC | CASSVGQGASTGYTF | TRBJ1-2 | TRBD1 | TRBV10-2 | NA
TGCGCCAGCAGCCAAAACCGGGGAACCAACGAGCAGTACTTC | CASSQNRGTNEQYF | TRBJ2-7 | NA | TRBV5-1 | NA
TGTGCCAGCAGTGAATCGTCTAGCGGGAGAATAATCTTC | CASSESSSGRIIF | TRBJ2-1 | TRBD2 | TRBV2 | once
TGTGCCAGCAGTTCTCCGGACGCAGCGACCTACGAGCAGTACTTC | CASSSPDAATYEQYF | TRBJ2-7 | NA | TRBV27 | NA
TGCGCCAGCAGCTTTGGAAAAAACACCGGGGAGCTGTTTTTT | CASSFGKNTGELFF | TRBJ2-2 | NA | TRBV5-1 | NA
TGTGCCATCAGTGGGCAGGGGCAAGTCGCCGGGGAGCTGTTTTTT | CAISGQGQVAGELFF | TRBJ2-2 | NA | TRBV10-3 | few
TGTGCCAGCAGTGATGTAGCGGCCAGGAGTGAGCAGTTCTTC | CASSDVAARSEQFF | TRBJ2-1 | NA | TRBV25-1 | NA
TGTGCCAGTAGCCCTCAGGGAGCGACTGAAGCTTTCTTT | CASSPQGATEAFF | TRBJ1-1 | NA | TRBV19 | NA
TGTGCCAGCAGCCGCCTTAGCGGGTCGAACACCGGGGAGCTGTTTTTT | CASSRLSGSNTGELFF | TRBJ2-2 | TRBD2 | TRBV11-3 | NA
TGTGCCAGCAGCTTAGCCCCCGGGACAGCAGCTTCCGAGCAGTACTTC | CASSLAPGTAASEQYF | TRBJ2-7 | TRBD1 | TRBV11-1 | NA
TGTGCCAGCTCACCACCCAAAGGAGAGAATGAAAAACTGTTTTTT | CASSPPKGENEKLFF | TRBJ1-4 | NA | TRBV18 | NA
TGCGCCAGCAGCTTGGGGATATTAGCGGGAGATTCCCCAGAGACCCAGTACTTC | CASSLGILAGDSPETQYF | TRBJ2-5 | TRBD2 | TRBV5-1 | once
TGTGCCAGCAGCTTAAATCCGACCGGGACAGGGGGCCAGACTGAAGCTTTCTTT | CASSLNPTGTGGQTEAFF | TRBJ1-1 | TRBD1 | TRBV7-3 | NA
TGTGCCAGCAGCCAAGCGAACAGGGATTACGGCACTGAAGCTTTCTTT | CASSQANRDYGTEAFF | TRBJ1-1 | NA | TRBV4-2 | NA
TGTGCCAGCACCATACGGACAGGGGAAGAAAGCTACACCTTC | CASTIRTGEESYTF | TRBJ1-2 | TRBD1 | TRBV2 | NA
TGTGCCAGCAGCGTAGACGGGAGGAACTACGAGCAGTACTTC | CASSVDGRNYEQYF | TRBJ2-7 | TRBD2 | TRBV9 | NA
TGTGCCAGTAGTATAGTAGGGGCAGCTAATAATGAAAAACTGTTTTTT | CASSIVGAANNEKLFF | TRBJ1-4 | NA | TRBV19 | once
TGTGCCAGCTCACCTCCGGGACAGGGGGGCGATGAGCAGTTCTTC | CASSPPGQGGDEQFF | TRBJ2-1 | TRBD1 | TRBV18 | NA
TGTGCCAGCACCCCGGGACTCGTACCCTACGAGCAGTACTTC | CASTPGLVPYEQYF | TRBJ2-7 | NA | TRBV2 | NA
TGTGCCAGCAGCTTGGGACTAGCGGGATGGGCTGGGGCCAACGTCCTGACTTTC | CASSLGLAGWAGANVLTF | TRBJ2-6 | TRBD2 | TRBV5-8 | NA
TGTGCCATCACCGGGACAGGTGCGAACTATGGCTACACCTTC | CAITGTGANYGYTF | TRBJ1-2 | TRBD1 | TRBV10-3 | NA
TGCGCCAGCAAGAGTTTCAGCGGCGGGGCCGGGCTCGAGCAGTACTTC | CASKSFSGGAGLEQYF | TRBJ2-7 | NA | TRBV5-1 | NA
TGTGCCAGCAGCAGAGAGACCGGGGAGCTGTTTTTT | CASSRETGELFF | TRBJ2-2 | NA | TRBV5-4 | few
TGTGCCAGCTCACGGGCTAGCGGAGGTAGCACAGATACGCAGTATTTT | CASSRASGGSTDTQYF | TRBJ2-3 | TRBD2 | TRBV18 | NA
TGTGCCAGTAGTGCCCGGTGGGATGCCACTGAAGCTTTCTTT | CASSARWDATEAFF | TRBJ1-1 | NA | TRBV19 | once
TGTGCCACCAGTGACTCCAGCGGGAGGGCCATAAACGAGCAGTACTTC | CATSDSSGRAINEQYF | TRBJ2-7 | TRBD2 | TRBV24-1 | NA
TGTGCTAGTGCCGTAGGACAGGTTAGCAATCAGCCCCAGCATTTT | CASAVGQVSNQPQHF | TRBJ1-5 | TRBD1 | TRBV12-5 | NA
TGTGCCAGTACCCAACAGGATAATTCACCCCTCCACTTT | CASTQQDNSPLHF | TRBJ1-6 | NA | TRBV19 | NA
TGTGCCAGCAGCAAGGGACAGAACACTGAAGCTTTCTTT | CASSKGQNTEAFF | TRBJ1-1 | NA | TRBV7-2 | NA
TGCGCCAGCAGCCAAGAACCCGGGACAGGAACTGCCTACGAGCAGTACTTC | CASSQEPGTGTAYEQYF | TRBJ2-7 | TRBD1 | TRBV4-1 | NA
TGCGCCAGCAGCCAAGAGTTGCTAGCGGGAGTTTATGAGCAGTTCTTC | CASSQELLAGVYEQFF | TRBJ2-1 | TRBD2 | TRBV4-1 | NA
TGTGCCAGCAGCCGAGGCGACCCCTCAGATACGCAGTATTTT | CASSRGDPSDTQYF | TRBJ2-3 | NA | TRBV9 | NA
TGTGCCAGCAGTGTCGGAGTGGGGGGGGAGCAGTACTTC | CASSVGVGGEQYF | TRBJ2-7 | TRBD2 | TRBV2 | once
TGTGCCACCAGTGATTTAAGGGCCAATAGAGGCGGGGAGCTGTTTTTT | CATSDLRANRGGELFF | TRBJ2-2 | NA | TRBV24-1 | NA